This T cell receptor beta chain was profiled in a study of cytomegalovirus exposure and HLA in healthy donors (dated by TCRdb to 2016 to 2017). For the study in its entirety: An earlier analysis of some 620 of the donors reported 276 Gb of sequence data and around 100 million unique TCR beta sequences obtained from approximately 180 million T cells. Both class I and class II loci were covered by HLA typing, at four-digit resolution. The genetic ancestry cluster associated with self-reported Caucasian donors included 70% to 85% of the approximately 430 genotyped donors. High-throughput TCR immunosequencing, statistical association of individual TCRs with disease status, and machine learning were combined to predict cytomegalovirus infection status. Along with the approximately 650-subject first cohort, a separate validation cohort of 120 different subjects was used. The study was designed to test whether signatures of past pathogen exposure could be identified by cataloging public T cell receptors. All discovery cohort repertoires had been generated on a single sequencing platform. Across 398 genotyped donors of the cohort, an average of roughly 250,000 unique TCR beta nucleotide sequences per donor were sequenced, and about a sixth of those sequences were non-productive. Using immunosequencing, the study profiled T cell repertoires from 550 to 750 subjects and related those repertoires to cytomegalovirus serostatus. The number of typed donors differed by locus: roughly 629-640 for A, B, C, DRB1 and DQB1; about 520 for DQA1; over 600 for DPA1; and 400 to 480 for DPB1. An early release covering roughly 600 HLA-typed donors comprised about 310 gigabases of sequencing data and roughly 86 million unique TCR sequences. In a later analysis, previously published TCR beta repertoires from 550 to 700 donors were re-analyzed and high-resolution HLA genotyping was added so that TCR occurrence patterns could be studied. An earlier analysis of around 640 of the donors used high-throughput TCR beta sequencing to judge whether each TCR beta V gene segment behaved as functional or pseudogenic. Roughly five DR-DQ haplotypes were handled as single units for association and clustering, since linkage in the cohort was strong. Donor age, sex, ethnicity and CMV serostatus were compiled together with the repertoire data. Rather than using new phenotypic data, the later analysis identified candidate immune exposures from TCR beta sequences and from how often those sequences occurred across donors. A later genetic analysis used genome-wide SNP genotypes for about 65% of the roughly 670 donors, treating that subset as a discovery cohort. General conclusions and limits of the study: A later genetic analysis reported fewer N-insertions in productive TCRs among donors in an Asian-associated ancestry cluster than the roughly 690-donor mean. Linkage disequilibrium might explain the correlated functional status among segregating V segments, but an unknown experimental factor could not be ruled out. A total of fewer than 200 TCR beta chains were listed by the study as associated with cytomegalovirus. Because HLA typing was missing for some donors at each locus, association tests included only the typed subset. A later analysis found that HLA-associated TCR beta chains were more clonally expanded and had lower generation probabilities than equally common non-associated chains. Most CMV-associated TCR beta chains appeared to be HLA-restricted in a later analysis, and the HLA associations seemed to be driven largely by CMV exposure. In an earlier analysis of more than 450 of the donors, most TCR beta V segments were observed in productive rearrangements about 87% or about 30% of the time, broadly matching IMGT annotations. A later analysis reported that several top co-occurrence clusters appeared linked to parvovirus B19, influenza, CMV and Epstein-Barr virus. In a later analysis, 15,000 to 20,000 TCR beta sequences were associated with specific HLA alleles at a false discovery rate of 0.05. For the cohort, immune exposure information was limited to CMV serostatus. While some public TCRs were present in many individuals, most TCR sequences turned up only very rarely across donors. The authors suggested that the approach could potentially be extended to other disease states and immunological phenotypes. A further reported finding was that TCR beta sequences accurately predicted the HLA-A and HLA-B alleles for most subjects in the first cohort. The classifier was reported to diagnose cytomegalovirus status with high specificity and sensitivity in both the original cohort and the validation cohort. V-gene and J-gene trimming of TCR beta chains was associated with a missense DCLRE1C variant in a later genetic analysis, and the association was replicated in an independent cohort. A later analysis found that TCR association rates varied across HLA loci, with DRB1 alleles showing the most associated TCRs and HLA-C alleles the fewest. Because counts were too low, approximately 18 rarely observed V segments, including chromosome 9 orphons, were excluded from the earlier analysis of fewer than 650 of the donors. In this cohort, only TCR beta chains were sequenced, and detectable features were limited by the absence of alpha or paired-chain data. In vitro tests confirmed that a few of the cytomegalovirus-associated TCR beta chains recognize cytomegalovirus antigens. Roughly uniform sequencing depth across donors was assumed in presence/absence analyses, although this assumption may not hold. The sequencing pipeline was judged likely to have produced a cluster of highly shared sequence variants as a technical artifact. When HLA alleles, especially DR and DQ, strongly co-occurred, attributing TCR associations to individual alleles was difficult. The 87-base-pair reads could not distinguish some IMGT-functional V segments, including TRBV6-2 and TRBV6-3, so those segments were excluded.

Of note for this clone: What this receptor recognizes is not known. No base quality values were provided; no much bigger clone lies one nucleotide off.

The cohort consisted of 670 or so healthy bone marrow donors. All cohort members were sampled while nominally healthy, although unrecorded immune exposures were likely present. The donor was CMV seronegative and was included in the group of over 300 seronegative cohort members. A peripheral blood sample was provided by each donor, and peripheral blood mononuclear cells were used for TCR beta sequencing. Genomic DNA extraction from the blood cell samples was performed with the Qiagen DNeasy Blood Extraction Kit. Taken from cysteine to phenylalanine, the CDR3 has 12 residues. Solely the CDR3 DNA is kept, with 36 bases framed from the first base. Based on the germline V gene, the CDR1 and CDR2 sequences are KGHSH and LQKENI. V gives up 6 bases and J gives up 6 bases, and the segment between their germline ends measures 9 bases. Library creation used the immunoSEQ multiplex PCR assay. For the multiplex PCR, a mixture combining 60 forward primers for TCR Vbeta segments and 13 reverse primers for TCR Jbeta segments was used. The CDR3 region of rearranged TCR beta genes was amplified from genomic DNA by a multiplex PCR assay. On the Illumina HiSeq System, the amplified TCR beta libraries were sequenced as 87-base-pair reads. In the original analysis: Across the 700 or so repertoires, a later analysis counted around 80 million unique TCR beta chains, roughly 11 million of which were shared by at least two donors. To remove PCR and sequencing errors, raw reads were error-corrected and collapsed into unique sequences using a nearest-neighbor algorithm that merged closely related sequences. Alignment of CDR3 sequences to IMGT reference sequences was used to assign V, D and J gene segments. Each retained sequence needed at least a six-nucleotide match to both a V gene segment and a J gene segment. A rearrangement counted as productive if the CDR3 had no stop codons and remained in frame with V and J, and every other rearrangement counted as non-productive. CDR3 was defined according to IMGT convention as the region running from the second conserved V-encoded cysteine to the conserved J-encoded phenylalanine. The earlier analysis of 587 of the donors excluded sequences that lacked an unambiguous match to a single V gene segment. An earlier analysis of 450 to 650 of the donors called V segments functional above 56.7% productive rearrangements and segregating when the between-donor standard deviation exceeded 5%. A statistical classification framework was built to diagnose cytomegalovirus status from the catalog of TCR beta chain sequences. V and J gene assignment, in a later analysis, came from comparing TCR nucleotide sequences with IMGT/GENE-DB human TR gene sequences. Using the TCRdist pipeline, a later analysis assigned CDR3 sequences along with most-parsimonious VDJ recombination scenarios. In a later analysis, each TCR beta chain was defined by its CDR3 amino acid sequence together with its V-gene family, and reads without a unique V-gene family were excluded. As a way to deal with suspected cross-contamination and a sequencing artifact, a later analysis dropped more than 500 nucleotide sequences that were highly shared and had low generation probability. A later analysis calculated a clonal expansion index for each public chain from normalized within-repertoire ranks of inferred template counts. Generation probabilities in a later analysis came from a VDJ recombination model fitted to out-of-frame rearrangements, and those results were checked against IGoR. Hypergeometric tests were used in a later analysis to score TCR-TCR, TCR-HLA and TCR-CMV co-occurrence, with a repertoire-size bias correction applied to the TCR pairs. In a later analysis, false discovery rates were estimated by permuting HLA or CMV assignments 20 times. A later analysis grouped co-occurring TCRs with DBSCAN, adding TCRdist sequence similarity when clustering within HLA-allele-positive subsets. Co-occurrence clustering excluded repertoires with fewer than 30,000 or more than 120,000 public chains, plus five with anomalous nucleotide sharing. TCRdb obtained this table from immuneACCESS and retained in-frame rearrangements with V and J assigned. These tables miss some clones; where compared with another copy, unresolved V genes account for less than half of the shortfall, and the remainder is unexplained. The V and J calls and clone size were taken over from that table, and D and trimming were inferred from the DNA. For this sample the table gives roughly 100,000 clones, of which approximately 80% were detected only once. 5.6% of the sample is in the top ten clones.

The chain joins TRBV18 to TRBJ2-1; the D region possibly corresponds to TRBD2 (5 bases align). This clonotype was obtained from a male donor in good health and CMV-seronegative. The specimen was PBMCs. The CDR3 reads CASSPEGNEQFF. DNA sequence: TGTGCCAGCTCCCCCGAGGGCAATGAGCAGTTCTTC.